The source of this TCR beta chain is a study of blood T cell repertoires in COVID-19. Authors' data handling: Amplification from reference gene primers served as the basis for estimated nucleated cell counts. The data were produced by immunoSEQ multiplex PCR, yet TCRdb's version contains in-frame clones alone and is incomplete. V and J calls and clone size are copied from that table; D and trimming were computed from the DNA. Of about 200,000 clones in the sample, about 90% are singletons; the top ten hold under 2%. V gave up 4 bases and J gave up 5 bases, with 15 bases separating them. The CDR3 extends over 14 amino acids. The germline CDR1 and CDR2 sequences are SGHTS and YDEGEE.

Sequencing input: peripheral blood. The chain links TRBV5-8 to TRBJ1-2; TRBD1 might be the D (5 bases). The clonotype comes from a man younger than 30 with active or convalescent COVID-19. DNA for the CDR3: TGTGCCAGCAGCCTCGCTGGGGGGGGATATGGCTACACCTTC. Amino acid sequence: CASSLAGGGYGYTF.